Listed below are T cell receptor beta chains from one sample, sequenced in a study of cytomegalovirus exposure and HLA in healthy donors. Sequenced by immunoSEQ multiplex PCR; TCRdb stores in-frame clones only, minus some. Seen here are 110,000 or so clones, roughly 70% observed once, and the top ten hold roughly 8.3%. The sequenced sample consisted of PBMCs. The receptors here all came from a man in his late teens or twenties in good health and CMV-seropositive. Both conserved end residues are part of each CDR3. The D gene is left open where the match is weak. A row's size may be missing; if present it is once, few, many or a size class.

cdr3_aa cdr3_nt j_call cdr3_length clone_size d_call v_call
CARNTGESSYNSPLHF TGTGCCAGAAATACAGGGGAGAGCTCCTATAATTCACCCCTCCACTTT TRBJ1-6 16 few TRBD1 TRBV19
CSVMMMTGGRRETQYF TGCAGCGTCATGATGATGACGGGGGGGAGGAGGGAGACCCAGTACTTC TRBJ2-5 16 NA TRBD2 TRBV29-1
CASSLVVSDTDTQYF TGTGCCAGCAGCTTAGTCGTCAGTGACACAGATACGCAGTATTTT TRBJ2-3 15 NA NA TRBV7-2
CASSLSLAGGQETQYF TGTGCCAGCAGCTTAAGTCTAGCGGGGGGGCAAGAGACCCAGTACTTC TRBJ2-5 16 once TRBD2 TRBV7-2
CAWSGGLGLYEQYF TGTGCCTGGAGTGGGGGCCTGGGGCTATACGAGCAGTACTTC TRBJ2-7 14 once NA TRBV30
CASSQVVTLTNYGYTF TGCGCCAGCAGCCAAGTGGTGACTCTTACTAACTATGGCTACACCTTC TRBJ1-2 16 NA NA TRBV4-1
CASSGPGLDSTGELFF TGCGCCAGCAGTGGCCCGGGACTAGATTCCACCGGGGAGCTGTTTTTT TRBJ2-2 16 NA TRBD2 TRBV10-2
CATSRRQETQYF TGTGCCACTTCTAGAAGGCAAGAGACCCAGTACTTC TRBJ2-5 12 NA NA TRBV6-1
CASSQDSGLSSPLHF TGCGCCAGCAGCCAAGATTCGGGATTGAGTTCACCCCTCCACTTT TRBJ1-6 15 NA NA TRBV4-1
CASTRLGYGTDTQYF TGTGCCAGCACCCGGCTCGGGTACGGCACAGATACGCAGTATTTT TRBJ2-3 15 once NA TRBV6-5
CASTRSPLTEAFF TGTGCCAGCACTAGGTCTCCACTCACTGAAGCTTTCTTT TRBJ1-1 13 NA NA TRBV2
CASSHMRTGNLRIDYTF TGCGCCAGCAGCCACATGAGGACAGGGAACTTGAGAATCGACTACACCTTC TRBJ1-2 17 few TRBD1 TRBV4-1
CSVDRPRLAGGSQETQYF TGCAGCGTTGACCGCCCCCGGCTCGCGGGGGGGAGCCAAGAGACCCAGTACTTC TRBJ2-5 18 NA TRBD2 TRBV29-1
CASSPVRETQYF TGTGCCAGCTCACCAGTGCGGGAGACCCAGTACTTC TRBJ2-5 12 NA NA TRBV18
CAISSHLGQGRETQYF TGTGCCATCAGCTCGCACCTAGGCCAGGGTCGGGAGACCCAGTACTTC TRBJ2-5 16 few NA TRBV10-3
CASSLYYGPTGELFF TGTGCCAGCAGCTTGTATTACGGTCCCACCGGGGAGCTGTTTTTT TRBJ2-2 15 NA NA TRBV5-6
CASSSGGATDTQYF TGCGCCAGCAGTAGCGGGGGAGCCACAGATACGCAGTATTTT TRBJ2-3 14 once TRBD2 TRBV10-2
CASSITGGNYGYTF TGTGCCAGCAGCATCACAGGGGGGAACTATGGCTACACCTTC TRBJ1-2 14 few TRBD1 TRBV5-4
CASSFQGGSRARGRQHF TGTGCCAGCAGTTTCCAGGGAGGGTCGAGGGCAAGGGGCCGTCAGCATTTT TRBJ1-5 17 once NA TRBV28
CAISDPPGGTSGYRNDPNEQFF TGTGCCATCAGTGACCCTCCGGGGGGGACTAGCGGGTACCGCAATGACCCTAATGAGCAGTTCTTC TRBJ2-1 22 NA TRBD2 TRBV10-3
CASSDRQVIYEQYF TGTGCCAGCAGTGACCGACAGGTAATCTACGAGCAGTACTTC TRBJ2-7 14 NA NA TRBV2
CASSDPPNTGELFF TGTGCCAGCAGTGACCCTCCGAACACCGGGGAGCTGTTTTTT TRBJ2-2 14 few NA TRBV6-1
CASSLIRDSNQPQHF TGTGCCAGCAGTTTGATCAGGGATAGCAATCAGCCCCAGCATTTT TRBJ1-5 15 once NA TRBV28
CASSLQTLGATIYF TGTGCCAGCAGCTTACAGACCCTGGGGGCCACCATATATTTT TRBJ1-3 14 NA NA TRBV7-9
CASSLTGTASYEQYF TGTGCCAGCAGCTTAACGGGGACAGCTAGCTACGAGCAGTACTTC TRBJ2-7 15 NA TRBD1 TRBV7-2
CASSRDRVPAGELFF TGTGCCAGCAGCCGGGACAGGGTTCCCGCCGGGGAGCTGTTTTTT TRBJ2-2 15 NA TRBD1 TRBV14
CASSYLTGGRRNEQFF TGCGCCAGCAGCTACCTCACTGGGGGGAGGAGAAATGAGCAGTTCTTC TRBJ2-1 16 NA NA TRBV5-1
CASSLVGRGNYGYTF TGTGCCAGCAGCTTAGTAGGCAGGGGAAACTATGGCTACACCTTC TRBJ1-2 15 NA NA TRBV11-2
CASSQRTSTDTQYF TGTGCCAGCAGCCAGAGGACTAGCACAGATACGCAGTATTTT TRBJ2-3 14 NA NA TRBV14
CASSPLRLAGGVTDTQYF TGTGCCAGCAGCCCGCTCCGACTAGCGGGGGGCGTGACAGATACGCAGTATTTT TRBJ2-3 18 once TRBD2 TRBV7-3
CASSLQGALETQYF TGTGCCAGCAGCTTGCAGGGGGCTCTAGAGACCCAGTACTTC TRBJ2-5 14 NA TRBD1 TRBV5-6
CASSPDYRFSGNTIYF TGTGCCAGCTCACCAGACTATCGCTTCTCGGGAAACACCATATATTTT TRBJ1-3 16 few NA TRBV18
CASSPGVGNTIYF TGTGCCAGCAGCCCAGGGGTTGGAAACACCATATATTTT TRBJ1-3 13 NA NA TRBV7-2
CAIRGGREDTGELFF TGTGCCATCAGAGGGGGCAGGGAAGACACCGGGGAGCTGTTTTTT TRBJ2-2 15 NA TRBD1 TRBV10-3
CASSTVTNEKLFF TGTGCCAGCAGTACAGTAACTAATGAAAAACTGTTTTTT TRBJ1-4 13 NA NA TRBV5-4
CASSPDRQNTEAFF TGTGCCAGCAGTCCCGACCGACAAAACACTGAAGCTTTCTTT TRBJ1-1 14 NA NA TRBV2
CASSFGEGYSPLHF NA TRBJ1-6 14 NA NA TRBV27
CATSRGNQETQYF TGTGCCACCAGTAGGGGGAACCAAGAGACCCAGTACTTC TRBJ2-5 13 NA NA TRBV15
CASSPRGGSSTDTQYF TGTGCCAGCAGCCCCCGGGGCGGGAGTAGCACAGATACGCAGTATTTT TRBJ2-3 16 few TRBD2 TRBV7-2
CASSASGTGFDEQYF TGTGCCAGCAGCGCCTCCGGGACAGGGTTCGACGAGCAGTACTTC TRBJ2-7 15 NA TRBD1 TRBV5-6
CASTAGTGYSPLHF TGTGCCAGCACTGCCGGGACAGGTTATTCACCCCTCCACTTT TRBJ1-6 14 NA TRBD1 TRBV6-6
CASSLGQLNTGELFF TGTGCCAGCAGTTTAGGGCAGCTTAACACCGGGGAGCTGTTTTTT TRBJ2-2 15 NA NA TRBV28
CASSEAVGQNAGELFF TGTGCCAGCAGTGAAGCCGTAGGACAGAACGCCGGGGAGCTGTTTTTT TRBJ2-2 16 NA NA TRBV6-1
CASRLQARWDQPQHF TGTGCCAGCAGGCTCCAGGCCCGGTGGGATCAGCCCCAGCATTTT TRBJ1-5 15 NA NA TRBV2
CASRGTRGVIALQPQHF TGTGCCAGTAGGGGAACTCGCGGGGTTATCGCTCTTCAGCCCCAGCATTTT TRBJ1-5 17 NA NA TRBV19
CASSVAGTNNEQFF TGTGCCAGCAGTGTAGCGGGGACAAACAATGAGCAGTTCTTC TRBJ2-1 14 NA TRBD2 TRBV6-4
CASSTSGGANNEQFF TGTGCCAGCAGTACCAGCGGGGGGGCCAACAATGAGCAGTTCTTC TRBJ2-1 15 NA TRBD2 TRBV6-5